A single sample is the source of the 10 T cell receptor beta chains below, sequenced in a study of blood T cell repertoires in COVID-19. The protocol was immunoSEQ multiplex PCR, while the TCRdb copy is restricted to in-frame clones and leaves out a portion. Of some 270,000 clones detected, approximately 83% appear once; the ten largest clones hold 3.4%. Sequencing was done on a sample of PBMCs or T cells enriched from blood (not recorded which). These receptors were obtained from a man aged 45-65 years who had recovered from COVID-19.

The rearrangement joins TRBV28 to TRBJ2-5; 9 bases match TRBD2. J gave up 1 base and V 5 bases, and 8 bases lay outside the gene matches. Germline V gene data show CDR1 as MDHEN and CDR2 as SYDVKM. The CDR3 length is 16 residues. CDR3 sequence reads: CASSRGLAGTQETQYF. The CDR3 nucleotides are TGTGCCAGCAGTAGGGGCCTAGCGGGGACCCAAGAGACCCAGTACTTC.

This chain connects TRBV5-5 to TRBJ2-1; D not resolved. This CDR3 contains 13 residues. V was cut by 0 bases and J by 5 bases, with 6 bases left in between. The germline V gene encodes CDR1 SGHKS and CDR2 YYEKEE (reference sequence). CDR3 sequence: CASSLVQNNEQFF. The CDR3 DNA follows: TGTGCCAGCAGCTTGGTACAGAACAATGAGCAGTTCTTC.

The rearrangement links TRBV7-9 to TRBJ1-5, with no clear D. Trimming shortened V by 3 bases and J by 3 bases, and 18 bases separated the two germline ends. Germline CDR1 SEHNR, CDR2 FQNEAQ (reference sequence). This CDR3 is built from 17 residues. Here the CDR3 reads CASSLFPGGRDNQPQHF. The CDR3 DNA reads as TGTGCCAGCAGCTTGTTTCCCGGCGGGAGAGACAATCAGCCCCAGCATTTT.

The chain employs TRBV27 and TRBJ1-3, with 10 bases identical to TRBD1. CDR3 length: 15 amino acids. Trimming cost V 2 bases and J 4 bases; bases outside gene matches: 2. The germline CDR1 and CDR2 sequences are MNHEY and SMNVEV (reference sequence). The CDR3 loop reads CASSLGTGVGNTIYF. CDR3 sequence (DNA): TGTGCCAGCAGTTTAGGGACAGGGGTCGGAAACACCATATATTTT.

This chain links TRBV10-3 with TRBJ2-3; 14 nucleotides line up with TRBD2. Germline V CDR1 and CDR2: ENHRY, SYGVKD. Trimming cost V 6 bases and J 3 bases; bases outside gene matches: 5. There are 16 residues in the CDR3. CDR3 residues: CAIRTSGGAGTDTQYF. The CDR3 nucleotides read TGTGCCATCAGGACTAGCGGGGGGGCAGGGACAGATACGCAGTATTTT.

V gene TRBV27 combines with J gene TRBJ1-2, with TRBD1 as a possible D gene (6 bases). V was shortened by 3 bases and J by 7 bases, with 12 bases between the two germline ends. The germline CDR1 and CDR2 sequences are MNHEY and SMNVEV (reference sequence). This CDR3 has 13 residues. This CDR3 is CASSFGGTSGYTF. For the CDR3, the DNA is TGTGCCAGCAGTTTTGGGGGCACTTCTGGCTACACCTTC.

The chain recombines TRBV4-1 with TRBJ1-3; TRBD1 is a possible D gene (5 bases). V dropped 0 bases and J dropped 11 bases, with 17 bases sitting between them. This CDR3 has 15 residues. Germline CDR1 and CDR2: MGHRA and YSYEKL. The CDR3 DNA follows: TGCGCCAGCAGCCAAGACCCGGGGGGGAGAAGCGCCATATATTTT. This sequence encodes CASSQDPGGRSAIYF.

This clone appeared a few times. The chain combines TRBV11-3 with TRBJ1-1; no clear D. The CDR3 extends over 17 amino acids. Between the trimmed V and J ends, which lost 1 base and 1 base, there was a span of 16 bases. In germline, CDR1 is SGHNT, CDR2 YENEEA. CDR3 sequence: CASSLVTRPTGNTEAFF. The CDR3 nucleotides are TGTGCCAGCAGCTTAGTAACCCGCCCGACTGGGAACACTGAAGCTTTCTTT.

V and J are TRBV2 and TRBJ1-1; weak D call: TRBD1 (6 bases). Germline loops: CDR1 SNHLY, CDR2 FYNNEI. V was cut by 10 bases and J by 0 bases, with 18 bases left in between. The CDR3 has 15 amino acids. CDR3 nucleotides: TGTGCCACCACTAGGCGGACAGCTATGAACACTGAAGCTTTCTTT. Translation: CATTRRTAMNTEAFF.

V and J are TRBV7-3 and TRBJ1-6; no firm D call. V lost 6 bases to trimming and J lost 4 bases, with 10 bases between them. The CDR3 runs to 14 residues. CDR1 and CDR2 (germline): SGHTA, FQGTGA. The CDR3 DNA sequence: TGTGCCAGCAGTACGACGGGGTATAATTCACCCCTCCACTTT. It is translated as CASSTTGYNSPLHF.